This TCR beta chain was sequenced for a study of T-cell reconstitution after alpha-beta-depleted transplantation in children. V was clipped by 0 bases and J by 4 bases; unmatched bases: 4. Germline-derived CDR1 and CDR2 are MNHEY and SVGAGI. This CDR3 comprises 15 residues. A word on this clonotype: The antigen is unknown.

Library preparation (for TCRbeta) was performed with unique molecular identifiers. TCRdb redid the calling of the PCR reads with MiXCR, one entry per CDR3 protein. The table shows roughly 790,000 distinct CDR3 sequences, with about 16% occurring only once. Findings of the study overall: Several hundred graft clones that had expanded were reportedly the source of alpha-beta T cells about two months after transplant. When one year had passed after transplant, most T-cell counts and diversity came from newly produced T cells. Diversity of TCRbeta at day 60 was high in some patients, arising from surviving recipient T cells and thymic progenitors.

This rearrangement joins TRBV6-5 to TRBJ2-5; 8 nucleotides agree with TRBD1. Specimen: PBMCs, mostly from graft donor cells, collected 360 days after TCRalphabeta/CD19-depleted stem cell transplant. The TCR comes from a male patient between 10 and 17 years old who had a stem cell transplant for acute lymphoblastic leukemia, so the T cells may come from the graft donor. The CDR3 sequence: CASSYSGTGSETQYF. CDR3 DNA: TGTGCCAGCAGTTACTCAGGGACAGGTTCAGAGACCCAGTACTTC.